The TCR beta chain under discussion was sequenced for a study of blood T cell repertoires in COVID-19. CDR1 and CDR2 from the germline V gene are MNHEY and SVGEGT. This CDR3 spans 14 amino acids. Trimming cost V 6 bases and J 2 bases; bases outside gene matches: 6. TCRdb's table, derived via immunoSEQ multiplex PCR, lists solely in-frame clones and lacks some. The sample carries about 200,000 clones, over 75% recorded once. The TCR was taken from a man aged 45-65 years who had recovered from COVID-19. Sequencing used peripheral blood. The chain recombines TRBV6-2 or TRBV6-3 with TRBJ2-7; 8 positions agree with TRBD1. CDR3 in DNA: TGTGCCAGCAGCAGGGGGCGAGGGCCCTACGAGCAGTACTTC. It translates to CASSRGRGPYEQYF.